What follows is one TCR beta chain and its context. This clone was observed a single time. Which antigen it targets is not known. Within one base of it there is no much larger clone, and no base qualities were kept. The source of the sample is a study of cytomegalovirus exposure and HLA in healthy donors (dated by TCRdb to about 2017). Some background on the complete study: In an earlier analysis of some 550 of the donors, 250 to 350 Gb of sequence data and 90 million to 120 million unique TCR beta sequences from 150 million to 200 million T cells were reported. Roughly 300 gigabases of sequencing data and 70 million to 100 million unique TCR sequences made up an early release that covered roughly 670 HLA-typed donors. Of the approximately 400 genotyped donors, roughly 85% fell in the genetic ancestry cluster associated with self-reported Caucasian donors. The study aimed to test whether signatures of past pathogen exposure could be identified by cataloging public T cell receptors. The study profiled the T cell repertoires of hundreds of subjects by immunosequencing and related them to cytomegalovirus serostatus. Along with the approximately 650-subject first cohort, a separate validation cohort of 120 different subjects was used. To predict cytomegalovirus infection status, the study combined high-throughput TCR immunosequencing, statistical association of individual TCRs with disease status, and machine learning. To study patterns of TCR occurrence, a later analysis re-analyzed previously published TCR beta repertoires from under 750 donors and added high-resolution HLA genotyping. Rather than using new phenotypic data, the later analysis identified candidate immune exposures from TCR beta sequences and from how often those sequences occurred across donors. An earlier analysis of approximately 500 of the donors applied high-throughput TCR beta sequencing to assess whether each TCR beta V gene segment acted as functional or pseudogenic. Donor age, sex, ethnicity and CMV serostatus were compiled alongside the repertoire data. Genome-wide SNP genotypes for about 65% of the 666 donors were used in a later genetic analysis, which treated that subset as a discovery cohort. All discovery cohort repertoires had been generated using a single sequencing platform. HLA typing included class I and class II loci at four-digit resolution. Typing coverage differed by locus: A, B, C, DRB1 and DQB1 were typed in roughly 629-630 donors, DQA1 in about 500, DPA1 in roughly 590, and DPB1 in 472. A handful of DR-DQ haplotypes were handled as single units for association and clustering because linkage in the cohort was strong. Among a few hundred genotyped donors of the cohort, an average of roughly 240,000 unique TCR beta nucleotide sequences were sequenced per donor, around 20% of them non-productive.

Summary of the overall study and its limitations: When HLA alleles, especially DR and DQ, strongly co-occurred, TCR associations were difficult to assign to individual alleles. In a later analysis, more than 15,000 TCR beta sequences were associated with specific HLA alleles at a false discovery rate of 0.05. Over 15 rarely observed V segments, including chromosome 9 orphons, were excluded from the earlier analysis of several hundred of the donors because counts were too low. In both the original and validation cohorts, the classifier was reported to diagnose cytomegalovirus status with high specificity and sensitivity. In a later analysis, the rate of TCR association differed among HLA loci, with DRB1 alleles having the most associated TCRs and HLA-C alleles having the fewest. Some IMGT-functional V segments, including TRBV6-2 and TRBV6-3, could not be told apart with the 87-base-pair reads, so those segments were excluded. Correlated functional status among segregating V segments might reflect linkage disequilibrium, but an unknown experimental factor could not be ruled out. In vitro tests confirmed that a few of the cytomegalovirus-associated TCR beta chains recognize cytomegalovirus antigens. A further reported finding was that TCR beta sequences accurately predicted the HLA-A and HLA-B alleles for most subjects in the first cohort. In an earlier analysis of around 500 of the donors, most TCR beta V segments appeared in productive rearrangements about 90% or about 30% of the time, broadly matching IMGT annotations. According to a later genetic analysis, donors in an Asian-associated ancestry cluster had fewer N-insertions in productive TCRs than the approximately 670-donor mean. Because HLA typing was missing for some donors at each locus, association tests included only the typed subset. Several of the top co-occurrence clusters appeared to be linked to parvovirus B19, influenza, CMV and Epstein-Barr virus, according to a later analysis. Immune exposure information for the cohort was limited to CMV serostatus. Sequencing depth was assumed to be roughly uniform across donors in the presence/absence analyses, though that assumption may not hold. Most CMV-associated TCR beta chains appeared to be HLA-restricted in a later analysis, and the HLA associations seemed to be driven largely by CMV exposure. A cluster of highly shared sequence variants was judged likely to be a technical artifact of the sequencing pipeline. A later analysis found that HLA-associated TCR beta chains were more clonally expanded and had lower generation probabilities than equally common non-associated chains. Most TCR sequences were observed very rarely across donors, whereas some public TCRs were present in many individuals. It was suggested by the authors that the approach could potentially be generalized to other disease states and immunological phenotypes. In this cohort, only TCR beta chains were sequenced, and detectable features were limited by the absence of alpha or paired-chain data. V-gene and J-gene trimming of TCR beta chains was associated with a missense DCLRE1C variant in a later genetic analysis, and the association was replicated in an independent cohort. In the study, 150 to 200 TCR beta chains were listed as associated with cytomegalovirus.

According to the germline V gene (reference sequence), CDR1 reads MNHEY and CDR2 reads SMNVEV. V was cut back by 5 bases and J by 1 base, leaving a gap of 9 bases between them. From the cysteine through the phenylalanine, the CDR3 covers 13 amino acids. Kept here is only the CDR3 DNA, which spans 39 bases and is read in frame from base 1. The cohort comprised fewer than 750 healthy bone marrow donors. At the time of sampling, all cohort members were nominally healthy, though unrecorded immune exposures were likely present. The donor was CMV seronegative and belonged to the group of over 350 seronegative cohort members. Every donor gave a peripheral blood sample, and the peripheral blood mononuclear cells from that sample were used for TCR beta sequencing. The Qiagen DNeasy Blood Extraction Kit was used to extract genomic DNA from the blood cell samples. Library generation was performed with the immunoSEQ multiplex PCR assay. The multiplex PCR relied on a mix of 60 forward primers for TCR Vbeta segments and 13 reverse primers for TCR Jbeta segments. The CDR3 region of rearranged TCR beta genes was amplified from genomic DNA with a multiplex PCR assay. The amplified TCR beta libraries were sequenced on the Illumina HiSeq System as 87-base-pair reads. The study's own analysis went as follows. A later analysis tallied 75 million to 95 million unique TCR beta chains across the 660 or so repertoires, and some 12 million of those chains were shared by two or more donors. A nearest-neighbor algorithm error-corrected the raw reads and collapsed the reads into unique sequences, merging closely related sequences to remove PCR and sequencing errors. Alignment of CDR3 sequences to IMGT reference sequences was used to assign V, D and J gene segments. For a sequence to be retained, at least a six-nucleotide match to both a V gene segment and a J gene segment was required. A rearrangement counted as productive if the CDR3 had no stop codons and remained in frame with V and J, and every other rearrangement counted as non-productive. CDR3 was defined by IMGT convention, running from the second conserved V-encoded cysteine to the conserved J-encoded phenylalanine. Sequences without an unambiguous match to a single V gene segment were excluded from the earlier analysis of a few hundred of the donors. In an earlier analysis of 587 of the donors, V segments were called functional above 56.7% productive rearrangements and were called segregating when the between-donor standard deviation exceeded 5%. A statistical classification framework was built to diagnose cytomegalovirus status from the catalog of TCR beta chain sequences. In a later analysis, TCR nucleotide sequences were compared against IMGT/GENE-DB human TR gene sequences so that V and J genes could be assigned. Using the TCRdist pipeline, a later analysis assigned CDR3 sequences along with most-parsimonious VDJ recombination scenarios. In a later analysis, each TCR beta chain was defined by its CDR3 amino acid sequence together with its V-gene family, and reads lacking a unique V-gene family were excluded. In a later analysis, nearly 600 highly shared, low-generation-probability nucleotide sequences were removed to address suspected cross-contamination and a sequencing artifact. A later analysis calculated a clonal expansion index for each public chain from normalized within-repertoire ranks of inferred template counts. Generation probabilities in a later analysis came from a VDJ recombination model fitted to out-of-frame rearrangements, and those results were checked against IGoR. In a later analysis, TCR-TCR, TCR-HLA and TCR-CMV co-occurrence was scored with hypergeometric tests, and a repertoire-size bias correction was applied to TCR pairs. To estimate false discovery rates, a later analysis permuted the HLA or CMV assignments 20 times. In a later analysis, co-occurring TCRs were grouped using DBSCAN, and TCRdist sequence similarity was added for clustering within HLA-allele-positive subsets. For co-occurrence clustering, repertoires with fewer than 30,000 or more than 120,000 public chains were excluded, along with a handful of repertoires with anomalous nucleotide sharing. Held by TCRdb, this immuneACCESS table contains in-frame sequences only and omits some clones. Under half of the omission traces to an unresolved V gene where checked; the cause of the rest is unknown. Clone size and the V and J calls come from that table; the DNA yielded D and trimming. A total of 100,000 to 150,000 clones appear in this sample, around 83% of them only once. Of the sample, around 1.2% is held by the ten largest clones.

The specimen was PBMCs. Recombination connected TRBV27 to TRBJ2-7, and possibly TRBD1, on 6 matching bases. This receptor was obtained from a girl aged 2-10 years in good health and CMV-seronegative. The DNA sequence is given as TGTGCCAGCAGTCAACAGGGTTCCTACGAGCAGTACTTC. This translates into CASSQQGSYEQYF.